This is a list of T cell receptor beta chains from one sample in a study of T-cell reconstitution after alpha-beta-depleted transplantation in children. TCRdb independently ran MiXCR on the PCR reads; one entry per CDR3 protein. This table has over 7,500 distinct CDR3 sequences, roughly 13% appearing once. The material was PBMCs, mostly from graft donor cells, obtained 60 days after TCRalphabeta/CD19-depleted stem cell transplant. These receptors were obtained from a patient aged 2-10 years who had a stem cell transplant for inherited bone marrow failure, so the T cells may come from the graft donor. CDR3s include the opening cysteine and the closing phenylalanine or tryptophan. D genes are given only for firm matches. Only some rows state a clone size, as once, few, many or a class for expanded clones.

v_gene	d_gene	abundance	j_gene	CDR3aa	CDR3nt
TRBV24-1	TRBD1	many	TRBJ1-1	CATSASSGGNTEAFF	TGTGCCACCAGTGCATCATCAGGGGGGAACACTGAAGCTTTCTTT
TRBV15	TRBD2	many	TRBJ2-7	CATSRDGTSGFREQYF	TGTGCCACCAGCAGAGACGGGACTAGCGGATTTCGCGAGCAGTACTTC
TRBV7-9	NA	many	TRBJ2-7	CASSLAGGVGEQYF	TGTGCCAGCAGTCTAGCCGGGGGTGTTGGTGAGCAGTACTTC
TRBV20-1	TRBD2	many	TRBJ2-1	CSARGTGLANYNEQFF	TGCAGTGCTAGAGGGACTGGACTAGCGAACTACAATGAGCAGTTCTTC
TRBV3-1	NA	NA	TRBJ1-5	CASSQDSTNQPQHF	TGTGCCAGCAGCCAGGACAGCACCAATCAGCCCCAGCATTTT
TRBV20-1	TRBD1	many	TRBJ1-5	CSARGQGGGQPQHF	TGCAGTGCTCGTGGACAGGGGGGAGGTCAGCCCCAGCATTTT
TRBV12-3/TRBV12-4	NA	NA	TRBJ2-1	CASSLAGGGAFGNEQFF	TGTGCCAGCAGTTTAGCGGGAGGAGGGGCCTTCGGCAATGAGCAGTTCTTC
TRBV5-2	NA	NA	TRBJ1-1	CAMGPGLGVAEAFF	TGTGCCATGGGTCCGGGCCTCGGGGTCGCTGAAGCTTTCTTT
TRBV7-8	NA	many	TRBJ2-2	CASSPGLAGTGLFF	TGTGCCAGCAGCCCAGGACTGGCCGGAACTGGGCTGTTTTTT
TRBV4-3	NA	many	TRBJ1-2	CASSQDVLGQGGTYTF	TGCGCCAGCAGCCAAGATGTGTTGGGCCAGGGTGGAACCTACACCTTC
TRBV13	TRBD1	many	TRBJ2-1	CASSFIGGRNEQFF	TGTGCCAGCAGCTTTATAGGGGGCCGAAATGAGCAGTTCTTC
TRBV5-1	TRBD1	many	TRBJ2-3	CASSPHRQGTDTQYF	TGCGCCAGCAGCCCCCACCGACAGGGGACAGATACGCAGTATTTT
TRBV5-1	TRBD2	many	TRBJ2-3	CASSSWTSGFTDTQYF	TGCGCCAGCAGCTCCTGGACTAGCGGATTCACAGATACGCAGTATTTT
TRBV4-1	NA	many	TRBJ2-7	CASSQPGTSSYEQYF	TGCGCCAGCAGCCAGCCCGGTACTAGTTCGTACGAGCAGTACTTC
TRBV15	NA	many	TRBJ2-5	CATSRDSVWGVGTQYF	TGTGCCACCAGCAGAGATTCAGTCTGGGGGGTGGGGACCCAGTACTTC
TRBV20-1	TRBD2	many	TRBJ2-3	CSARGIRGLAGTDTQYF	TGCAGTGCTAGAGGGATTAGGGGACTAGCGGGTACAGATACGCAGTATTTT
TRBV7-9	NA	large	TRBJ1-3	CATRSGIKNTIYF	TGTGCAACAAGGTCGGGGATTAAAAACACCATATATTTT
TRBV27	TRBD2	many	TRBJ2-3	CASSPRRGETQYF	TGTGCCAGCAGTCCGCGGCGGGGGGAGACGCAGTATTTT
TRBV20-1	TRBD2	many	TRBJ2-1	CSAARGLAGPRRTYNEQFF	TGCAGTGCCGCACGGGGACTAGCGGGTCCTAGACGGACCTACAATGAGCAGTTCTTC
TRBV5-1	TRBD1	many	TRBJ2-3	CASIPGTGGDTQYF	TGCGCCAGCATCCCCGGGACAGGAGGGGATACGCAGTATTTT
TRBV29-1	NA	many	TRBJ2-7	CSVEAGDEQYF	TGCAGCGTTGAAGCCGGGGACGAGCAGTACTTC
TRBV5-1	TRBD1	many	TRBJ2-5	CASSWGTVQETQYF	TGCGCCAGCAGCTGGGGGACAGTCCAAGAGACCCAGTACTTC
TRBV7-2	TRBD1	many	TRBJ2-7	CASSADGQGYEQYF	TGTGCCAGCAGCGCCGATGGACAGGGGTACGAGCAGTACTTC
TRBV3-1	TRBD1	many	TRBJ1-1	CASSQATGGVGAFF	TGTGCCAGCAGCCAAGCGACAGGGGGCGTAGGAGCTTTCTTT
TRBV28	NA	many	TRBJ2-7	CASIFYEQYF	TGTGCCAGCATTTTTTACGAGCAGTACTTC
TRBV20-1	NA	many	TRBJ1-1	CSAKAGGTRNTEAFF	TGCAGTGCTAAGGCCGGAGGGACGCGGAACACTGAAGCTTTCTTT
TRBV29-1	TRBD1	medium-sized	TRBJ2-1	CSVEPGTGEAYNEQFF	TGCAGCGTTGAGCCAGGGACAGGGGAAGCATACAATGAGCAGTTCTTC
TRBV14	NA	many	TRBJ1-3	CASSPLGLSGNTIYF	TGTGCCAGCAGCCCCCTAGGGCTCTCTGGAAACACCATATATTTT
TRBV2	NA	NA	TRBJ1-1	CAICLMVNTEAFF	TGTGCCATCTGTTTAATGGTGAACACTGAAGCTTTCTTT
TRBV7-9	NA	many	TRBJ2-1	CASSHKEFF	TGTGCCAGCAGCCATAAGGAGTTCTTC
TRBV12-3/TRBV12-4	NA	many	TRBJ2-2	CASSQEGGWTGELFF	TGTGCCAGCAGTCAGGAGGGAGGTTGGACCGGGGAGCTGTTTTTT
TRBV7-2	NA	many	TRBJ2-1	CASSFPLRRGKPRSYNEQFF	TGTGCCAGCAGCTTCCCTCTTAGGAGGGGCAAGCCTAGATCCTACAATGAGCAGTTCTTC
TRBV19	TRBD1	many	TRBJ2-7	CASSPGRQGWYEQYF	TGTGCCAGTAGTCCGGGCAGACAGGGGTGGTACGAGCAGTACTTC
TRBV5-1	TRBD2	many	TRBJ2-3	CASSLAREGPTDTQYF	TGCGCCAGCAGCTTGGCCCGGGAGGGCCCCACAGATACGCAGTATTTT
TRBV25-1	TRBD2	many	TRBJ2-1	CASSAGLGGYNEQFF	TGTGCCAGCAGTGCGGGACTAGGGGGGTACAATGAGCAGTTCTTC
TRBV7-2	TRBD1	many	TRBJ2-3	CASSLQGADTQYF	TGTGCCAGCAGCTTACAGGGGGCAGATACGCAGTATTTT
TRBV11-2	TRBD1	many	TRBJ1-1	CASSSRQGQAFF	TGTGCCAGCAGCTCCCGACAGGGCCAAGCTTTCTTT
TRBV7-9	TRBD2	many	TRBJ2-7	CASSPGLAVEQYF	TGTGCCAGCTCCCCTGGACTAGCCGTCGAGCAGTACTTC